This entry lists 17 T cell receptor beta chains sequenced from one sample in a study of blood T cell repertoires in COVID-19. Assay used: immunoSEQ multiplex PCR; TCRdb lists only in-frame clones, some missing. The sample comprises 55,000 to 85,000 clones, around 86% of which are singletons, and roughly a tenth rests with the top ten. The sample taken for sequencing was peripheral blood. The receptors derive from a woman aged 18-29 years with acute or convalescent COVID-19.

This rearrangement joins TRBV9 to TRBJ2-2; 10 nucleotides align to TRBD2. The ends lost 0 bases at V and 4 bases at J; junction bases unmatched: 3. The germline gives CDR1 SGDLS, CDR2 YYNGEE. The CDR3 spans 16 residues. The CDR3 nucleotides are TGTGCCAGCAGCGTAGGCCTAGCGGGGGTCACCGGGGAGCTGTTTTTT. It translates to CASSVGLAGVTGELFF.

The chain employs TRBV6-1 and TRBJ1-1; a possible D gene is TRBD1 (5 bases). Trimming left V 0 bases short and J 0 bases short, with 11 bases between. The CDR3 runs 16 residues. Looked up from germline, CDR1 is MNHNS and CDR2 is SASEGT. The CDR3 loop reads CASSEALYRLNTEAFF. CDR3 in DNA: TGTGCCAGCAGTGAAGCGCTTTACAGGTTGAACACTGAAGCTTTCTTT.

The chain has TRBV10-1 and TRBJ1-3; no definite D call. The germline CDR1 and CDR2 sequences are WNHNN and SYGVQD (reference sequence). V was shortened by 3 bases and J by 3 bases, with 9 bases between the two germline ends. The CDR3 loop spans 14 amino acids. In DNA, the CDR3 is TGCGCCAGCAGTGACTCCCGACTTGGAAACACCATATATTTT. Amino acids: CASSDSRLGNTIYF.

The chain joins TRBV5-1 to TRBJ1-4; D gene unclear. V was clipped by 0 bases and J by 2 bases, with 5 bases between them. CDR1 SGHRS and CDR2 YFSETQ come from the germline V gene. The CDR3 runs to 14 residues. In DNA form, the CDR3 reads TGCGCCAGCAGCTTGGACAGCACTAATGAAAAACTGTTTTTT. This translates into CASSLDSTNEKLFF.

This chain uses TRBV18 with TRBJ1-1, with D unclear. Germline loops: CDR1 KGHSH, CDR2 LQKENI. Deletions cut 3 bases from V and 1 base from J, with 6 bases between. The CDR3 is 13 residues long. The CDR3 region is CASSPPGNTEAFF. CDR3 coding DNA: TGTGCCAGCTCACCCCCAGGGAACACTGAAGCTTTCTTT. The full variable domain, in which reference TRBV18 and TRBJ1-1 provide the parts outside the CDR3, is NAGVMQNPRHLVRRRGQEARLRCSPMKGHSHVYWYRQLPEEGLKFMVYLQKENIIDESGMPKERFSAEFPKEGPSILRIQQVVRGDSAAYFCASSPPGNTEAFFGQGTRLTVV.

The chain couples TRBV5-1 to TRBJ1-1; D is uncertain. Germline V gives CDR1 SGHRS, CDR2 YFSETQ. This CDR3 is built from 13 residues. V was pared by 4 bases and J by 0 bases, with 7 bases between. CDR3 bases: TGCGCCAGCAGCAAGCTAATGAACACTGAAGCTTTCTTT. This sequence encodes CASSKLMNTEAFF.

This chain uses TRBV3-1 (or the pseudogene TRBV3-2) with TRBJ1-2; 8 nucleotides match TRBD1. The ends lost 2 bases at V and 7 bases at J; junction bases unmatched: 6. Germline V gene data show CDR1 as LGHDT and CDR2 as YNNKEL (reference sequence). The CDR3 loop spans 14 amino acids. The CDR3 DNA follows: TGTGCCAGCAGCCAATTGGACAGGGAAGGTGGCTACACCTTC. It is translated as CASSQLDREGGYTF.

This clone was counted between two and nine times. V and J are TRBV6-2 or TRBV6-3 and TRBJ2-3, with unresolved D. V gave up 2 bases and J gave up 1 base, with 4 bases separating them. The CDR3 length is 13 residues. The V gene's germline CDR1 is MNHEY and CDR2 SVGEGT. CDR3 nucleotide sequence: TGTGCCAGCAGTTACACAGGCACAGATACGCAGTATTTT. This sequence encodes CASSYTGTDTQYF.

This clone was observed a single time. This chain uses TRBV27 with TRBJ2-7; 9 nucleotides match TRBD1. The CDR3 loop spans 16 amino acids. CDR1 MNHEY and CDR2 SMNVEV come from the germline V gene (reference sequence). The ends lost 4 bases at V and 6 bases at J; junction bases unmatched: 13. Here the CDR3 reads CASSYTGTGLGIEQYF. The DNA for the CDR3 is TGTGCCAGCAGTTATACCGGGACAGGGTTGGGTATCGAGCAGTACTTC.

The table lists this clone with a few counts. This chain uses TRBV12-3 or TRBV12-4 with TRBJ1-1, with 8 bases that match TRBD1. This CDR3 has 13 amino acids. Germline trimming cut 9 bases from V and 5 bases from J; bases unmatched to any gene: 8. The CDR3 spells CASAQGAWTEAFF. The CDR3, as DNA: TGTGCCAGTGCCCAGGGGGCCTGGACTGAAGCTTTCTTT.

The chain has TRBV6-1 and TRBJ1-1, with 8 bases lining up with TRBD1. J gave up 3 bases and V 4 bases, and 10 bases lay outside the gene matches. In germline, CDR1 is MNHNS, CDR2 SASEGT. CDR3 size: 16 residues. This chain's CDR3 is CASSGRTGLVHTEAFF. DNA of the CDR3: TGTGCCAGCAGTGGACGGACAGGGTTAGTTCACACTGAAGCTTTCTTT.

The CDR3 reads CASSEAALRVGNSPLHF. In nucleotides, the CDR3 is TGTGCCAGCAGTGAAGCGGCCCTCAGGGTGGGGAATTCACCCCTCCACTTT. The chain couples TRBV2 to TRBJ1-6, with D possibly matching TRBD1 (5 bases). This CDR3 has 17 residues. The ends were cut back, 0 bases at V and 7 bases at J, with 16 bases in the middle. Germline V gives CDR1 SNHLY, CDR2 FYNNEI.

This clone was seen only once. V usage is TRBV11-2 and J usage is TRBJ1-6; the match to TRBD1 covers 7 bases. Unmatched junction bases numbered 10, after V lost 5 bases and J lost 9 bases. Germline V gives CDR1 SGHAT, CDR2 FQNNGV. The CDR3 contains 15 residues. The CDR3 coding sequence is TGTGCCAGCAGCCAAGGACAGGTCCGGGGTTCACCCCTCCACTTT. Protein product: CASSQGQVRGSPLHF.

The chain employs TRBV5-1 and TRBJ2-2; 10 bases match TRBD1. V was pared by 3 bases and J by 2 bases, with 7 bases of the junction left unmatched. Germline CDR1 and CDR2: SGHRS and YFSETQ. The CDR3 covers 17 residues. The CDR3 DNA reads TGCGCCAGCAGCTGGAGTAGGGACAGGGGAAACACCGGGGAGCTGTTTTTT. Protein product: CASSWSRDRGNTGELFF.

In this sample, this clone turned up once. The chain joins TRBV6-1 to TRBJ1-6; no firm D call. This CDR3 is built from 17 residues. V shed 2 bases and J shed 0 bases, with 11 bases lying between them. Germline-derived CDR1 and CDR2 are MNHNS and SASEGT. DNA of the CDR3: TGTGCCAGCAGTGAATTGGAGTTCAGCTCCTATAATTCACCCCTCCACTTT. Protein product: CASSELEFSSYNSPLHF.

The chain has TRBV6-2 or TRBV6-3 and TRBJ2-5; 7 bases fit TRBD2. V lost 3 bases and J lost 4; bases outside the gene matches: 11. Germline assignment: CDR1 MNHEY and CDR2 SVGEGT. The CDR3 loop spans 16 amino acids. CDR3 region: CASSYGQGLVGETQYF. CDR3 bases: TGTGCCAGCAGTTATGGGCAAGGACTAGTGGGAGAGACCCAGTACTTC.

The chain uses TRBV21-1 and TRBJ1-2. TRBV21-1 is a documented pseudogene. CDR3 length: 14 residues. Written as DNA, the CDR3 is TGTGCCAGCAAAACACAACGGGAGAACTATGGCTACACCTTC. This translates into CASKTQRENYGYTF.